This T cell receptor (beta chain) was sequenced in a study of cytomegalovirus exposure and HLA in healthy donors. CDR3 size: 15 residues. V lost 5 bases, J lost 3 bases, and 6 bases stayed unmatched. CDR1 is SGHTA, CDR2 FQGNSA, per germline. Worth noting for this clone: Its antigen is undetermined.

Primers included in the PCR were 60 Vbeta and 13 Jbeta primers. Generated by immunoSEQ multiplex PCR, the TCRdb table keeps only in-frame clones and is missing some. This table holds about 200,000 clones, approximately 86% found once. Findings and caveats of the study: It was about 180 TCR beta chains that were listed as cytomegalovirus-associated. Another analysis was done later, and it associated fewer than 20,000 TCR beta sequences with HLA alleles at 0.05 false discovery rate.

The gene calls are TRBV7-2 and TRBJ1-5; 8 bases map to TRBD1. Sequencing was performed on PBMCs. The clonotype originates from a woman under 30 in good health and CMV-seronegative. CDR3 in amino acids: CASSGQGGVNQPQHF. The CDR3 region has the DNA TGTGCCAGCAGCGGACAGGGCGGCGTCAATCAGCCCCAGCATTTT.